This TCR beta chain was sequenced in a study of blood T cell repertoires in COVID-19. Turning to the study itself: The cDNA or gDNA used as material had been derived from T cells, B-cell-depleted T cells, or PBMCs.

In the authors' workflow: Amplification with reference gene primers provided the estimates of nucleated cell counts. Libraries were prepared by immunoSEQ multiplex PCR; TCRdb keeps only in-frame clonotypes and omits some of them. That table gives V, J and clone size, and the DNA gave D and trimming. This sample carries over 150,000 clones, 65% to 90% of them seen once, and the ten largest clones take about 12%. CDR3 size: 14 residues. Trimming pared 1 base from V and 3 bases from J, leaving 8 bases between. The V gene's germline CDR1 is SGHTS and CDR2 YDEGEE. The chain combines TRBV5-8 with TRBJ1-3; a possible D gene is TRBD1 (6 bases). The sample was peripheral blood. The receptor was derived from a woman in her sixties with COVID-19, enrolled during active disease. This CDR3 reads CASSLKGVGNTIYF. CDR3 in DNA: TGTGCCAGCAGCTTGAAGGGGGTTGGAAACACCATATATTTT.